This is a list of T cell receptor beta chains from one sample in a study of cytomegalovirus exposure and HLA in healthy donors. The protocol was immunoSEQ multiplex PCR, while the TCRdb copy is restricted to in-frame clones and leaves out a portion. The data hold 120,000 or so clones, with less than 85% observed a single time. The sequencing input was PBMCs. These TCRs come from a man aged 25-40 years in good health and CMV-seropositive. CDR3s include the opening cysteine and the closing phenylalanine or tryptophan. The D gene is left open where the match is weak. Some rows have no size entry. The others give once, few or many, or a class for an expanded clone.

>TRBV30|TRBJ1-1|.|few|14
CARQEGRVNTEAFF
>TRBV5-8|TRBJ2-3|TRBD1|.|16
CASSLRDRGRRDTQYF
>TRBV29-1|TRBJ2-7|TRBD1|.|17
CSVEDADGDRGSYEQYF
>TRBV9|TRBJ2-7|TRBD2|.|15
CASSVDGGAWYEQYF
>TRBV5-4|TRBJ2-2|.|.|15
CASSLGQMNTGELFF
>TRBV13|TRBJ2-4|.|.|16
CASSPEGLGAKNIQYF
>TRBV4-3|TRBJ2-5|.|.|15
CASSPMTGRFETQYF
>TRBV4-1|TRBJ1-3|.|.|15
CASSQVAGVGNTIYF
>TRBV7-9|TRBJ2-1|TRBD2|.|16
CASSQSLAGNYNEQFF
>TRBV11-2|TRBJ2-7|TRBD1|.|13
CASSSPGTGEQYF
>TRBV7-2|TRBJ2-7|TRBD1|.|15
CASSWTGEGSYEQYF
>TRBV7-8|TRBJ2-2|TRBD1|few|15
CASSLLDRGTGELFF